This TCR beta chain was sequenced in a study of T-cell memory formation after mild COVID-19 (dated by TCRdb to 2020 to 2022). Study-level background: TCR sequence clusters from the two donors were largely donor specific. Longitudinal TCRalpha and TCRbeta repertoire sequencing tracked T-cell clones expanding and contracting after mild COVID-19 in a couple of donors. The cohort comprised two young, previously healthy adult volunteers, one female and one male.

PBMCs were isolated by Ficoll-Paque density gradient centrifugation. CDR1 and CDR2, looked up from the germline V gene, are SNHLY and FYNNEI. The CDR3 numbers 15 residues from cysteine through phenylalanine. Just CDR3 DNA is preserved here, 45 bases in frame from base 1. Clipping removes 2 bases from V and 3 bases from J, with 4 as the unmatched junction base count. The full study reports these points: Contracting CD4+ clones were found mainly in CM and EM memory subsets, while CD8+ clones were enriched in EMRA. Some responding clones were detected in pre-infection memory, suggesting pre-existing cross-reactive memory T cells joined the SARS-CoV-2 response. Whether the second-wave clones peaking on day 37 were SARS-CoV-2 specific was not confirmed. Only a couple of mild cases were covered in the study, and larger cohorts including severe cases with pre-infection samples were considered necessary. Balanced CD4/CD8 phenotypes were observed for clones contracting from day 15 to 85, whereas a bias towards CD4+ was observed for a second wave of clones expanding from day 15 to 37.

This clonotype showed up just a few times. The antigen this receptor binds is unknown. Qualities for individual bases were not recorded, and no much larger clone is one base off. Sequenced using an Illumina NovaSeq 6000. TCRalpha and TCRbeta cDNA libraries were constructed by 5'RACE with constant-segment primers, with sample barcodes and unique molecular identifiers being introduced. Trizol reagent was used to extract RNA from every sample. Library amplification was performed in two PCR steps, and a second sample barcode and Illumina TruSeq adapters were introduced in the second step. Libraries were sequenced on an Illumina NovaSeq with 2 x 150 bp paired-end reads. As for how the authors treated the data: Reads were demultiplexed and collapsed into UMI-guided consensus sequences with migec v1.2.7. Using mixcr v2.1.11, the UMI consensuses were aligned to TRA and TRB V and J templates and assembled into clonotypes. A clonotype was counted as expanded or contracted only if both edgeR and NoisET called the change significant, with noise models trained on biological replicates. For edgeR calls, the cutoffs were a false discovery rate-adjusted p below 0.01 and a log2 fold-change threshold of 1. PCA with hierarchical clustering of max-normalized trajectories of the 1000 most abundant clonotypes was used as exploratory dynamics analysis. The CD4 or CD8 phenotype of responding clones was assigned using the separately sequenced CD4+ and CD8+ repertoires. TCRdb trimmed the raw reads at Q25, called clones with MiXCR and kept productive beta chains. All rows with the same CDR3 protein become a single entry with the most common DNA and genes. The V and J calls here are based on TCRdb, not the publication. The sample includes nearly 200,000 distinct CDR3 sequences, with 15% to 20% observed a single time. Clones ranked in the top ten supply roughly 2.3% of the sample.

Recombination connected TRBV2 to TRBJ2-1; 7 nucleotides in the junction match TRBD2. Sequenced: PBMCs or a T cell subset sorted from them (not recorded which). This clonotype was sampled from an adult woman who had mild COVID-19 (a few samples of this study predate the infection). The sample titles of this study are shuffled in the database, so cell type and time point are left out; the donor was told from shared clones. The CDR3 here reads CASSERGSGYNEQFF. Here is the DNA: TGTGCCAGCAGTGAACGCGGGAGCGGCTACAATGAGCAGTTCTTC.